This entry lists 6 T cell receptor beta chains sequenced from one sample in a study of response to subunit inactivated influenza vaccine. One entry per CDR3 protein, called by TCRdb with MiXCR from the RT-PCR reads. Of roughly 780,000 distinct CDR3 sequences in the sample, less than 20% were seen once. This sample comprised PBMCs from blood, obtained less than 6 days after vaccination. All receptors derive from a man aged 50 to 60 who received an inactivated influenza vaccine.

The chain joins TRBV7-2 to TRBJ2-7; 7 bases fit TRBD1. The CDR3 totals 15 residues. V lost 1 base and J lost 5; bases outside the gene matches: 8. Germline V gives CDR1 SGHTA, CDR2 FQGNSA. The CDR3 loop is CASSLVPRGPHEQYF. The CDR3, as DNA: TGTGCCAGCAGCTTAGTTCCTAGGGGGCCCCACGAGCAGTACTTC.

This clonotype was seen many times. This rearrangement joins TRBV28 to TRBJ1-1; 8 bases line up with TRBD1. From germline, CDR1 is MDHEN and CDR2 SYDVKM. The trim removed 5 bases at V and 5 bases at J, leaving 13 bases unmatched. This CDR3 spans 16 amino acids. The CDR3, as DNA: TGTGCCAGCAGTCCCCATCACCAGGGGGCGCCGACTGAAGCTTTCTTT. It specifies CASSPHHQGAPTEAFF. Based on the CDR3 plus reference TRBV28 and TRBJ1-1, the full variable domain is DVKVTQSSRYLVKRTGEKVFLECVQDMDHENMFWYRQDPGLGLRLIYFSYDVKMKEKGDIPEGYSVSREKKERFSLILESASTNQTSMYLCASSPHHQGAPTEAFFGQGTRLTVV.

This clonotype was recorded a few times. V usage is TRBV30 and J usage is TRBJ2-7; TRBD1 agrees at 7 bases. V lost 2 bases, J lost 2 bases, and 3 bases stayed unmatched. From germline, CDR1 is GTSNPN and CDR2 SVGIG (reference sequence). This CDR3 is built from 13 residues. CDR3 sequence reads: CAWSPGQPYEQYF. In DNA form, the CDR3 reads TGTGCCTGGAGTCCGGGACAGCCCTACGAGCAGTACTTC.

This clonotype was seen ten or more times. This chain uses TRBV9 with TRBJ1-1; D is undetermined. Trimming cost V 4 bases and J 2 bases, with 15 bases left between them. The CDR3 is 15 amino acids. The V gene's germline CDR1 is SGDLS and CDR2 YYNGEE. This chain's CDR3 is CASSPRVWGNTEAFF. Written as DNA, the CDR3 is TGTGCCAGCAGCCCGAGGGTATGGGGTAACACTGAAGCTTTCTTT.

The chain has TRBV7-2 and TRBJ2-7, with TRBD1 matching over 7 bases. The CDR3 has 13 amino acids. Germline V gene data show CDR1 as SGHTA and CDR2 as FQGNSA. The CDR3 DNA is TGTGCAACAGCATTGCAGGGGGCCTACGAGCAGTACTTC. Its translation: CATALQGAYEQYF.

The CDR3 reads CSARDLGGLETQYF. The DNA of the CDR3 is TGCAGTGCTAGAGATCTTGGAGGGTTGGAGACCCAGTACTTC. This chain links TRBV20-1 with TRBJ2-5, with D maybe TRBD2 (6 bases). Germline V CDR1 and CDR2: DFQATT, SNEGSKA (reference sequence). V lost 0 bases, J lost 5 bases, and 13 bases lay in between. CDR3 size: 14 residues.